Listed below are T cell receptor beta chains from one sample, sequenced in a study of blood T cell repertoires in COVID-19. TCRdb's copy holds only in-frame clones and misses some; the assay was immunoSEQ multiplex PCR. The profile shows some 83,000 clones, about 87% of them singletons. Sequences were obtained from peripheral blood. All receptors derive from a man between 60 and 70 years old with acute or convalescent COVID-19. Each CDR3 is given with its conserved first and last residue. D genes are given only for firm matches. The size of a clone is reported for some rows only, either as once, few or many, or as a class for expanded clones.

abundance,d_gene,j_gene,v_gene,CDR3nt,CDR3aa
-,TRBD2,TRBJ2-1,TRBV29-1,TGCAGCGTGACTAGCGGGAGGATGAATGAGCAGTTCTTC,CSVTSGRMNEQFF
-,-,TRBJ1-2,TRBV3-1/TRBV3-2,TGTGCCAGCAGCCGGACGGGGGGGACTTTGGGCTACACCTTC,CASSRTGGTLGYTF
-,-,TRBJ1-2,TRBV2,TGTGCCAGCAGGGCAGGGCCTGGCTACACCTTC,CASRAGPGYTF
-,TRBD2,TRBJ2-6,TRBV19,TGTGCCAGCCCTTGGGGGGGATCTGGGGCCAACGTCCTGACTTTC,CASPWGGSGANVLTF
-,TRBD2,TRBJ2-3,TRBV5-1,TGCGCCAGCACCCAAGGCCAAGCGGGAGAAGCAGATACGCAGTATTTT,CASTQGQAGEADTQYF
-,TRBD2,TRBJ2-3,TRBV5-1,TGCGCCAGCAGCCCTCGGATGGCTAGCGGGGGTACAGATACGCAGTATTTT,CASSPRMASGGTDTQYF
few,-,TRBJ1-1,TRBV28,TGTGCCAGCAGCCCACAGGGTCCCGAAAGACTACTGAACACTGAAGCTTTCTTT,CASSPQGPERLLNTEAFF
few,-,TRBJ2-1,TRBV21-1,TGTGCCAGCAGCAAATTGCGGGATCCGTCCTACAATGAGCAGTTCTTC,CASSKLRDPSYNEQFF
-,-,TRBJ2-1,TRBV19,TGTGCCAGTAGTGGCATTTTGCGGAAGCCTCAACCGTTCTTC,CASSGILRKPQPFF
-,TRBD1,TRBJ1-2,TRBV5-1,TGCGCCAGCAGCTTGGAGGGGGCTACCTATGGCTACACCTTC,CASSLEGATYGYTF
-,TRBD1,TRBJ1-2,TRBV7-9,TGTGCCAGCAGCTCTCGGACAGGGTCCCACTATGGCTACACCTTC,CASSSRTGSHYGYTF
-,-,TRBJ2-4,TRBV6-2/TRBV6-3,TGTGCCAGCAGTTGGTATCAGGGTTCCAAAAACATTCAGTACTTC,CASSWYQGSKNIQYF
-,TRBD1,TRBJ1-6,TRBV5-1,TGCGCCAGCACCCTGGAATGGACAGGGGCGCATAATTCACCCCTCCACTTT,CASTLEWTGAHNSPLHF
-,-,TRBJ1-4,TRBV5-1,TGCGCCAGCAGCCCGGAAGGGGACTCGGGAAGTGAAAAACTGTTTTTT,CASSPEGDSGSEKLFF
-,TRBD1,TRBJ1-1,TRBV19,TGTGCCAGTAGTATTATGGGACAGTCTCTCTCGGCGGCTTTCTTT,CASSIMGQSLSAAFF
-,-,TRBJ2-2,TRBV6-5,TGTGCCAGCAGCTTCGGGGCCGGGGAGCTGTTTTTT,CASSFGAGELFF
-,TRBD2,TRBJ2-2,TRBV5-4,TGTGCCAGCAGCCCGACTAGCGGGGGGGCGAGCGGGGAGCTGTTTTTT,CASSPTSGGASGELFF
-,TRBD1,TRBJ2-6,TRBV5-6,TGTGCCAGCAGCTTGAACAGGGGGCTCGGGGCCAACGTCCTGACTTTC,CASSLNRGLGANVLTF
-,-,TRBJ2-3,TRBV11-2,TGTGCCAGCAGCTGGAGGGGGGGTTCAGCAGATACGCAGTATTTT,CASSWRGGSADTQYF
-,-,TRBJ1-2,TRBV18,TGTGCCAGCTCACCACCGCGGGTAACAGGGAACTATGGCTACACCTTC,CASSPPRVTGNYGYTF
-,TRBD1,TRBJ2-1,TRBV3-1/TRBV3-2,TGTGCCAGCAGCCTGGGACAGGGGCCGGGTGAGCAGTTCTTC,CASSLGQGPGEQFF
few,-,TRBJ1-2,TRBV21-1,TGTGCCAGCAGCGTTCGGAGGCACTATGGCTACACCTTC,CASSVRRHYGYTF
-,-,TRBJ1-1,TRBV29-1,TGCAGCGTTGAAGAGGGAGCCGGAGGGGCTTTCTTT,CSVEEGAGGAFF
-,-,TRBJ2-5,TRBV5-4,TGTGCCAGCAGCTTCTTGCAGCAAGAGACCCAGTACTTC,CASSFLQQETQYF
-,-,TRBJ2-3,TRBV12-3/TRBV12-4,TGTGCCAGCAGTCGCGCGGGCACAGATACGCAGTATTTT,CASSRAGTDTQYF
-,TRBD2,TRBJ2-1,TRBV7-3,TGTGCCAGCAGCGGGAGGGCCCACAATGAGCAGTTCTTC,CASSGRAHNEQFF
-,-,TRBJ1-2,TRBV30,TGTGCCTGGACTCTCGGAGGGTCGAACTATGGCTACACCTTC,CAWTLGGSNYGYTF
-,-,TRBJ2-7,TRBV9,TGTGCCAGCAGCGTCGGTGCAGGGGAGATATACGAGCAGTACTTC,CASSVGAGEIYEQYF
once,-,TRBJ2-7,TRBV5-6,TGTGCCAGCAGCCGCCTTCAGGGAGGATACGAGCAGTACTTC,CASSRLQGGYEQYF
-,-,TRBJ1-4,TRBV29-1,TGCAGCGTCGGGCTGACAGTCAATAATGAAAAACTGTTTTTT,CSVGLTVNNEKLFF
-,TRBD1,TRBJ1-4,TRBV3-1/TRBV3-2,TGTGCCAGCAGCCGGGGACAGCCTTTTGAAAAACTGTTTTTT,CASSRGQPFEKLFF
-,-,TRBJ1-2,TRBV5-1,TGCGCCAGCAGCTTGGGGGCCGGGAAACTTGGCTACACCTTC,CASSLGAGKLGYTF
-,TRBD2,TRBJ2-3,TRBV14,TGTGCCAGCAGCCAAGAAGGACTAGCGGAAGATACGCAGTATTTT,CASSQEGLAEDTQYF
few,-,TRBJ1-2,TRBV5-1,TGCGCCAGCAGCTTGGATGGGCAGGGGTCCCGCGGCTACACCTTC,CASSLDGQGSRGYTF
-,TRBD1,TRBJ1-2,TRBV9,TGTGCCAGCAGCGAAACAGGGGATCATGGCTACACCTTC,CASSETGDHGYTF
-,TRBD2,TRBJ2-2,TRBV6-5,TGTGCCAGCCATCGGGGGGTAAACACCGGGGAGCTGTTTTTT,CASHRGVNTGELFF
-,-,TRBJ1-3,TRBV2,TGTGCCAGCAGCCCGGAGGGGTTAATTGGAAACACCATATATTTT,CASSPEGLIGNTIYF
-,TRBD1,TRBJ2-7,TRBV19,TGTGCTACGTCCCTTGGGACAGGGGGCTACGAGCAGTACTTC,CATSLGTGGYEQYF
-,TRBD1,TRBJ1-6,TRBV18,TGTGCCAGCTCGGAAAGGACAGGGGATGGTCATTCACCCCTCCACTTT,CASSERTGDGHSPLHF
once,-,TRBJ1-2,TRBV6-4,TGTGCCAGCAGTGAATCGGGGAAGGAGAATGGCTACACCTTC,CASSESGKENGYTF
-,-,TRBJ2-7,TRBV5-6,TGTGCCAGCAGCTCCCAGCGTTACGAGTTTCACTACGAGCAGTACTTC,CASSSQRYEFHYEQYF
-,-,TRBJ2-3,TRBV19,TGTGCCAGTAGAGCCTATGGAGCGGAAAATACAGATACGCAGTATTTT,CASRAYGAENTDTQYF
-,-,TRBJ1-4,TRBV27,TGTGCCAGCGCCGTATTTCTTAGTGAAAAACTGTTTTTT,CASAVFLSEKLFF
-,-,TRBJ2-1,TRBV9,TGTGCCAGCAGCGTGTTAGCTGACAGCTCCTACAATGAGCAGTTCTTC,CASSVLADSSYNEQFF
-,TRBD2,TRBJ2-3,TRBV29-1,TGCAGCGTGTGGGGTGGAGCGGGAGGGGATACGCAGTATTTT,CSVWGGAGGDTQYF
-,-,TRBJ2-7,TRBV2,TGTGCCAGCAGGACACAGGGGGGGATCGGCGAGCAGTACTTC,CASRTQGGIGEQYF
once,-,TRBJ2-7,TRBV10-3,TGTGCCATCAGTGACCCCGACGAGCAGTACTTC,CAISDPDEQYF
-,-,TRBJ2-7,TRBV27,TGTGCCAGCAGTTCAGGGGTTTCCTCCTACGAGCAGTACTTC,CASSSGVSSYEQYF
-,-,TRBJ2-2,TRBV30,TGTGCCTCGGCCACCTTCGGGGGAACCGGGGAGCTGTTTTTT,CASATFGGTGELFF
-,-,TRBJ1-3,TRBV5-1,TGCGCCAGCAGCTACTGGGACACCGACTCTGGAAACACCATATATTTT,CASSYWDTDSGNTIYF
-,-,TRBJ2-5,TRBV10-2,TGCGCCAGCAGTTGGGACTGGTTGTCAGAGACCCAGTACTTC,CASSWDWLSETQYF